The 7 T cell receptor beta chains below come from one sample, sequenced in a study of blood T cell repertoires in COVID-19. The data were produced by immunoSEQ multiplex PCR, yet TCRdb's version contains in-frame clones alone and is incomplete. The profile shows fewer than 250,000 clones, around 90% of them singletons. Material: peripheral blood. These TCRs come from a man in his 70s with acute or convalescent COVID-19.

The chain combines TRBV7-3 with TRBJ2-5; TRBD2 matches at 10 bases. This CDR3 comprises 14 residues. Germline V gene sequence: CDR1 SGHTA, CDR2 FQGTGA. Trimming took 9 bases from V and 4 from J; bases not matched to a gene: 8. The CDR3 here is CASSSGSTGETQYF. For the CDR3, the DNA is TGTGCCAGTTCTAGCGGGAGTACAGGAGAGACCCAGTACTTC.

The chain is built from TRBV7-2 and TRBJ1-4; perhaps TRBD1 as D (5 bases). The germline V gene has CDR1 SGHTA and CDR2 FQGNSA. Trimming stripped 1 base from V and 5 bases from J, with 14 bases between. This CDR3 is built from 16 residues. The CDR3, as DNA: TGTGCCAGCAGCTTAGGGTACAGCCCAGGGAATGAAAAACTGTTTTTT. It translates to CASSLGYSPGNEKLFF.

The chain is built from TRBV5-5 and TRBJ2-1; TRBD2 might be the D (6 bases). This CDR3 contains 15 residues. Looked up from germline, CDR1 is SGHKS and CDR2 is YYEKEE (reference sequence). The V end was cut by 0 bases, the J end by 10 bases, with 17 bases between. The CDR3 region is CASSLALGLRGEQFF. CDR3 DNA: TGTGCCAGCAGCTTGGCACTAGGGCTCCGGGGGGAGCAGTTCTTC.

The CDR3 sequence: CAIKLKAGGQDTQYF. The CDR3 bases are TGTGCCATCAAACTGAAAGCGGGAGGACAAGATACGCAGTATTTT. This chain links TRBV10-3 with TRBJ2-3; 9 nucleotides match TRBD2. Trimming at V came to 7 bases and at J to 5 bases, leaving 10 bases not matched to a gene. The V gene's germline CDR1 is ENHRY and CDR2 SYGVKD. The CDR3 is 15 residues long.

The V call is TRBV2, the J call TRBJ1-5; tentatively, D is TRBD1 (5 bases). V lost 4 bases and J lost 2, with 9 bases in between. Germline V CDR1 and CDR2: SNHLY, FYNNEI. The CDR3 is made up of 14 amino acids. The CDR3 DNA is TGTGCCAGCAGTGGACAGATACGCAATCAGCCCCAGCATTTT. It codes for CASSGQIRNQPQHF. The full variable domain, rest sourced from reference TRBV2 and TRBJ1-5, is EPEVTQTPSHQVTQMGQEVILRCVPISNHLYFYWYRQILGQKVEFLVSFYNNEISEKSEIFDDQFSVERPDGSNFTLKIRSTKLEDSAMYFCASSGQIRNQPQHFGDGTRLSIL.

This sequence joins TRBV11-2 and TRBJ1-3; weak D call: TRBD1 (6 bases). V was cut by 6 bases and J by 4 bases, with 19 bases left in between. The CDR3 runs 16 residues. The germline gives CDR1 SGHAT, CDR2 FQNNGV. The CDR3 here is CASRPIYRDTGNTIYF. The CDR3 bases are TGTGCCAGCAGACCCATTTACAGGGACACCGGAAACACCATATATTTT.

The chain employs TRBV5-1 and TRBJ1-4; 8 bases align to TRBD1. This CDR3 is 15 amino acids long. Germline values: CDR1 SGHRS, CDR2 YFSETQ. V shed 4 bases, J shed 8 bases, and the junction held 10 bases outside the gene matches. CDR3 nucleotide sequence: TGCGCCAGCAGCCAAACCGGGACAGGCCGCGAAAAACTGTTTTTT. It translates to CASSQTGTGREKLFF. The full variable domain, in which reference TRBV5-1 and TRBJ1-4 provide the parts outside the CDR3, is KAGVTQTPRYLIKTRGQQVTLSCSPISGHRSVSWYQQTPGQGLQFLFEYFSETQRNKGNFPGRFSGRQFSNSRSEMNVSTLELGDSALYLCASSQTGTGREKLFFGSGTQLSVL.